This TCR beta chain was obtained from a study of cytomegalovirus exposure and HLA in healthy donors. Germline V CDR1 and CDR2: LNHDA, SQIVND (reference sequence). The CDR3 has 14 residues. V lost 3 bases, J lost 7 bases, and 13 bases lay in between. Both 60 Vbeta primers and 13 Jbeta primers went into the PCR. Measured with immunoSEQ multiplex PCR; TCRdb has only the in-frame clones, and not every one. The sample holds roughly 110,000 clones, over 70% seen once. This clone has only a few counts. The chain joins TRBV19 to TRBJ2-1; a possible D gene is TRBD1 (5 bases). Specimen: PBMCs. This TCR was recovered from a boy under 18 in good health and CMV-seronegative. The CDR3 spells CASSIRGQVNEQFF. The CDR3 DNA follows: TGTGCCAGTAGTATTAGGGGCCAAGTGAATGAGCAGTTCTTC.